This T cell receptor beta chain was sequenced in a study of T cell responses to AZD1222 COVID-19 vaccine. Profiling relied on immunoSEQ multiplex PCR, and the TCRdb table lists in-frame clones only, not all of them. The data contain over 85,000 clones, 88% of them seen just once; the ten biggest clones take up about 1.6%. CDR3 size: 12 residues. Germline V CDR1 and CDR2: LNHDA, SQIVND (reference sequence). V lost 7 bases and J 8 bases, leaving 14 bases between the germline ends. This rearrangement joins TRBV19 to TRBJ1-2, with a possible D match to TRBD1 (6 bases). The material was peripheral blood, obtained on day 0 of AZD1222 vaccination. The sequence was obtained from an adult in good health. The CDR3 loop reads CASTQGVEGYTF. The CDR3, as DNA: TGTGCCAGTACACAGGGAGTAGAAGGCTACACCTTC.